This T cell receptor (beta chain) was sequenced during a study of T cells in Graves' hyperthyroidism and ophthalmopathy. This clonotype was detected a few times. Its antigen remains unidentified. Study results and caveats: Blood shared most expanded thyroid clonotypes above 0.001.

The TCR beta CDR3 regions underwent amplification using RNA transcripts as the source. TCR CDR3 underwent first-round RT-PCR with the HTBI primer set. MiXCR, run by TCRdb on the multiplex PCR reads, gives a single entry per CDR3 protein. The sample lists about 640,000 distinct CDR3 sequences, around 20% occurring once. A patient was excluded if there was uncontrolled infection, other autoimmune disease, pregnancy or lactation. Diagnostic decisions used clinical symptoms, serum thyroxine and TRAb, thyroid ultrasound and orbital computed tomography. PBMCs came from less than 11 ml fresh peripheral blood. What was sequenced was blood. The sequence came from a man aged 25 to 40 with Graves' ophthalmopathy.

CDR3 in DNA: TGTGCCAGCAGCTCCCCTAGGGGGGGTAACGAGCAGTACTTC. The encoded protein is CASSSPRGGNEQYF. The chain is built from TRBV11-2 and TRBJ2-7, with D possibly TRBD2 on 7 matching bases. Trimming shortened V by 4 bases and J by 5 bases, and 15 bases separated the two germline ends. The germline gives CDR1 SGHAT, CDR2 FQNNGV. CDR3 size: 14 residues.